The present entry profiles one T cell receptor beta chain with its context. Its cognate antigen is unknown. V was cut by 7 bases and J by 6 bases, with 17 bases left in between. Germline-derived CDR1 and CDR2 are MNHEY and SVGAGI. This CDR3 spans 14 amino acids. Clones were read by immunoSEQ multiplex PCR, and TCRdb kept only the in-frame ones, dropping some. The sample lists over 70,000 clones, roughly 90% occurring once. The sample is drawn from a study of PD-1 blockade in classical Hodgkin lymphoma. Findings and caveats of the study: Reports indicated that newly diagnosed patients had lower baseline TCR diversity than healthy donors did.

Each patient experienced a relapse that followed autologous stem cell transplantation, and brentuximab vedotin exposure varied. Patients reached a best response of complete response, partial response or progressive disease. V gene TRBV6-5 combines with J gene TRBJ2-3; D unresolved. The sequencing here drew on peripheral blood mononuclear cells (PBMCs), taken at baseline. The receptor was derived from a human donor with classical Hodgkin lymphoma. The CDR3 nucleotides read TGTGCCAGCAAAAATTCCGGTCGCTCGGATACGCAGTATTTT. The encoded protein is CASKNSGRSDTQYF.